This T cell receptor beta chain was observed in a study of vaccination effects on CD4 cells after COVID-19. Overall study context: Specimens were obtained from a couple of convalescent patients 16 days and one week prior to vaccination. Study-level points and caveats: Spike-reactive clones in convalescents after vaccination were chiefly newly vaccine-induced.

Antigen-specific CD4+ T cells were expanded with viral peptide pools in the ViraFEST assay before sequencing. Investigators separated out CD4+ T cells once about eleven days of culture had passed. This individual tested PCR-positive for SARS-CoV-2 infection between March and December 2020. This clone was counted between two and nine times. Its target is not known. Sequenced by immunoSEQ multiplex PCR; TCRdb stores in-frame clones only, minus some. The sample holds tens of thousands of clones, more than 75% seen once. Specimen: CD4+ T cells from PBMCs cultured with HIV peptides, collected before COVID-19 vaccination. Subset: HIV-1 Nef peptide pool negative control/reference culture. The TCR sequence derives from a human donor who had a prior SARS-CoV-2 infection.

CDR3 in DNA: TGTGCCAGCACCATCAGAGGGGGGCGGTCCTACAATGAGCAGTTCTTC. It translates to CASTIRGGRSYNEQFF. This chain links TRBV7-8 with TRBJ2-1; D might be TRBD1 or TRBD2, each matching 6 bases. CDR1 is SGHVS and CDR2 is FQNEAQ in the germline V gene. The CDR3 is made up of 16 amino acids. V lost 7 bases and J lost 1, with 17 bases in between.